The 31 T cell receptor beta chains reported below all come from one sample, sequenced in a study of shared clonotypes between healthy human individuals. Using immunoSEQ multiplex PCR, the repertoire was profiled, and TCRdb retains in-frame clones only, with some absent. The table has a few hundred thousand clones, over 75% seen once; the top ten hold about a sixth. Sequences were obtained from memory CD8+ T cells sorted from blood. Subset given: CD45RO+ cells pooled with CCR7-negative TemRA cells. The receptor source for this set is a man younger than 35 in good health.

The chain carries TRBV6-5 and TRBJ2-7; no clear D. V gave up 0 bases and J gave up 4 bases, with 4 bases separating them. The CDR3 runs to 12 residues. CDR1 is MNHEY and CDR2 is SVGAGI in the germline V gene. CDR3 bases: TGTGCCAGCAGTTACTCGGATTACGAGCAGTACTTC. Translation: CASSYSDYEQYF.

The rearrangement links TRBV19 to TRBJ2-7, with D uncertain. The CDR3 totals 14 residues. CDR1 and CDR2 (germline): LNHDA, SQIVND (reference sequence). The V gene lost 5 bases and the J gene lost 0 bases, with 11 bases spanning the gap. The CDR3 protein is CASSRPQNSYEQYF. CDR3 nucleotide sequence: TGTGCCAGTAGTCGACCACAGAACTCCTACGAGCAGTACTTC.

The chain is built from TRBV7-2 and TRBJ2-5; D is unclear. Germline V CDR1 and CDR2: SGHTA, FQGNSA. The CDR3 contains 14 residues. The germline V and J ends were trimmed by 1 base and 2 bases, with 8 bases remaining between them. Written as DNA, the CDR3 is TGTGCCAGCAGCTTAGGAAGGGTTCAAGAGACCCAGTACTTC. Its translation is CASSLGRVQETQYF.

This sequence joins TRBV4-1 and TRBJ1-5, with 10 bases that match TRBD1. CDR3 length: 17 amino acids. The V and J ends lost 1 base and 3 bases, in that order; junction bases with no gene match: 6. CDR1 is MGHRA and CDR2 is YSYEKL in the germline V gene. In nucleotides, the CDR3 is TGCGCCAGCAGCCAAGTGTCCGGGACAGGGGACAATCAGCCCCAGCATTTT. Translation: CASSQVSGTGDNQPQHF.

CDR3 sequence: CASRLAGGTDTQYF. Here the CDR3 DNA reads TGCGCCAGCAGACTAGCGGGGGGGACAGATACGCAGTATTTT. V usage is TRBV5-1 and J usage is TRBJ2-3; 13 nucleotides line up with TRBD2. J was trimmed by 3 bases and V by 5 bases; bases with no gene match: 0. Germline values: CDR1 SGHRS, CDR2 YFSETQ. The CDR3 has 14 residues.

The J gene is TRBJ2-3, the V gene TRBV6-6, with unresolved D. The CDR3 consists of 11 residues. V lost 1 base to trimming and J lost 9 bases, with 5 bases between them. Germline V gene lookup returns CDR1 MNHNY and CDR2 SVGAGI (reference sequence). Written as DNA, the CDR3 is TGTGCCAGCAGTTACTGGGCGACGCAGTATTTT. Its protein is CASSYWATQYF.

A single count supports this clone. The J gene is TRBJ2-7, the V gene TRBV6-1; 8 bases are shared with TRBD2. Germline V gives CDR1 MNHNS, CDR2 SASEGT. J lost 4 bases, V lost 10 bases, and 12 bases had no gene match. This CDR3 region has 14 residues. CDR3 sequence reads: CATQGGLGGYEQYF. The CDR3 bases are TGTGCCACCCAAGGGGGACTAGGGGGATACGAGCAGTACTTC.

In nucleotides, the CDR3 is TGTGCCAGCAGCCAGCGACAGGGGTTCTCCTACGAGCAGTACTTC. It translates to CASSQRQGFSYEQYF. This chain connects TRBV14 to TRBJ2-7; 8 positions match TRBD1. Germline V lookup: CDR1 SGHDN, CDR2 FVKESK. The CDR3 loop spans 15 amino acids. The V gene end was trimmed by 3 bases and the J gene end by 0 bases; junction bases not matched to a gene: 4.

The chain couples TRBV5-8 to TRBJ1-5; maybe TRBD1 (5 bases). V lost 6 bases to trimming and J lost 3 bases, with 16 bases between them. Germline V gene sequence: CDR1 SGHTS, CDR2 YDEGEE. The CDR3 has 15 residues. CDR3 nucleotides: TGTGCCAGCACCCCCGGAGGGGAGGTCAATCAGCCCCAGCATTTT. This encodes CASTPGGEVNQPQHF.

About this clone: Germline and junction disagree at one end, which may indicate a read error. The rearrangement uses TRBV4-3 and TRBJ1-1; D perhaps matches TRBD1 (5 bases). The CDR3 has 14 amino acids. Germline CDR1 and CDR2: LGHNA and YSLEER. DNA for the CDR3: TGCGTCAGCACCGCTTTTGGGGGGAACACTGAAGCTTTCTTT. It codes for CVSTAFGGNTEAFF.

This chain links TRBV4-1 with TRBJ2-7; D unresolved. This CDR3 spans 13 amino acids. The V gene lost 0 bases and the J gene lost 6 bases, with 9 bases spanning the gap. Germline V gene data show CDR1 as MGHRA and CDR2 as YSYEKL. CDR3 sequence: CASSQEGTGEQYF. Written as DNA, the CDR3 is TGCGCCAGCAGCCAAGAAGGTACGGGCGAGCAGTACTTC.

The CDR3 protein is CASSPVLAPVLYEQYF. The CDR3 coding sequence is TGTGCCAGCAGCCCCGTACTAGCGCCGGTCCTCTACGAGCAGTACTTC. The chain recombines TRBV7-2 with TRBJ2-7, with TRBD2 matching 7 bases. This CDR3 region has 16 residues. Germline-derived CDR1 and CDR2 are SGHTA and FQGNSA. The ends lost 5 bases at V and 3 bases at J; junction bases unmatched: 13.

The chain has TRBV9 and TRBJ1-2; D unclear. CDR1 is SGDLS and CDR2 is YYNGEE in the germline V gene. This CDR3 spans 15 amino acids. V lost 0 bases and J lost 0, with 9 bases in between. CDR3 nucleotide sequence: TGTGCCAGCAGCGTAGCCGGATACTCTAACTATGGCTACACCTTC. Residues: CASSVAGYSNYGYTF.

V gene TRBV7-3 combines with J gene TRBJ2-2; D is uncertain. Looked up from germline, CDR1 is SGHTA and CDR2 is FQGTGA. The CDR3 totals 14 residues. V was clipped by 2 bases and J by 2 bases, with 6 bases between them. This CDR3 reads CASSLLENTGELFF. CDR3 DNA sequence: TGTGCCAGCAGCTTATTAGAAAACACCGGGGAGCTGTTTTTT.

This clone was seen only a few times. V usage is TRBV16 and J usage is TRBJ1-1; D gene uncertain. V was shortened by 5 bases and J by 5 bases, with 9 bases between the two germline ends. From germline, CDR1 is KGHSY and CDR2 FQNENV. The CDR3 is made up of 12 amino acids. CDR3 nucleotide sequence: TGTGCCAGCAGCGACGGGGTAACTGAAGCTTTCTTT. Its translation: CASSDGVTEAFF.

The J gene is TRBJ1-6, the V gene TRBV28, with 8 bases lining up with TRBD1. The CDR3 extends over 15 amino acids. The germline V gene encodes CDR1 MDHEN and CDR2 SYDVKM. Unmatched junction bases numbered 10, after V lost 8 bases and J lost 7 bases. The CDR3 nucleotides are TGTGCCAGCCTAGAGGGGGACAGGAAAAATTCACCCCTCCACTTT. Amino acid sequence: CASLEGDRKNSPLHF.

CDR3 sequence: CASSPGGGFYGYTF. The CDR3 DNA is TGTGCCAGCAGCCCCGGCGGCGGATTCTATGGCTACACCTTC. The rearrangement joins TRBV5-4 to TRBJ1-2; no firm D call. CDR1 and CDR2 (germline): SGHNT, YYREEE (reference sequence). The CDR3 totals 14 residues. Trimming left V 4 bases short and J 4 bases short, with 14 bases between.

This clone was detected a few times. This chain links TRBV9 with TRBJ2-3; TRBD2 aligns across 11 bases. Losses at the gene ends were 4 bases for V and 5 bases for J; bases not matched to a gene: 3. The germline CDR1 and CDR2 sequences are SGDLS and YYNGEE. CDR3 length: 14 residues. CDR3 sequence reads: CASSHSGREDTQYF. In DNA, the CDR3 is TGTGCCAGCAGCCATAGCGGGAGGGAAGATACGCAGTATTTT.

The chain couples TRBV5-8 to TRBJ2-3; D gene uncertain. The CDR3 is 15 residues long. CDR1 SGHTS and CDR2 YDEGEE come from the germline V gene. The V gene lost 5 bases and the J gene lost 0 bases, with 13 bases spanning the gap. CDR3 sequence (DNA): TGTGCCAGCAGGCCCTTTGGGTTTAGCACAGATACGCAGTATTTT. Translating gives CASRPFGFSTDTQYF.

This sequence joins TRBV7-2 and TRBJ2-3; weak D call: TRBD2 (5 bases). The CDR3 runs 16 residues. Trimming took 1 base from V and 5 from J, leaving 16 bases between them. Germline assignment: CDR1 SGHTA and CDR2 FQGNSA. CDR3 protein: CASSLVFSSRLDTQYF. The CDR3 DNA sequence: TGTGCCAGCAGCTTAGTTTTCTCTAGCCGGTTAGATACGCAGTATTTT.

The V gene is TRBV7-8, the J gene TRBJ1-1; no clear D gene. With 1 base removed from V and 1 base from J, the gap between germline ends came to 4 bases. Germline CDR1 SGHVS, CDR2 FQNEAQ. The CDR3 is 13 residues long. The CDR3 loop is CASSLDKNTEAFF. CDR3 coding DNA: TGTGCCAGCAGCTTAGACAAGAACACTGAAGCTTTCTTT. Using reference TRBV7-8 and TRBJ1-1 for the parts outside the CDR3, the full variable domain is GAGVSQSPRYKVAKRGQDVALRCDPISGHVSLFWYQQALGQGPEFLTYFQNEAQLDKSGLPSDRFFAERPEGSVSTLKIQRTQQEDSAVYLCASSLDKNTEAFFGQGTRLTVV.

The rearrangement joins TRBV27 to TRBJ2-7; D may be TRBD1 (6 bases). Germline-derived CDR1 and CDR2 are MNHEY and SMNVEV (reference sequence). This CDR3 contains 14 residues. The V end lost 6 bases, the J end lost 4 bases, and 16 bases lay between the germline ends. Here the CDR3 reads CASSQEFQGYEQYF. The DNA for the CDR3 is TGTGCCAGCAGCCAAGAATTCCAGGGGTACGAGCAGTACTTC.

The chain links TRBV19 to TRBJ2-1; 8 bases align to TRBD2. Losses at the gene ends were 5 bases for V and 4 bases for J; bases not matched to a gene: 10. This CDR3 region has 16 residues. CDR1 and CDR2 from the germline V gene are LNHDA and SQIVND (reference sequence). This CDR3 is CASSPERESLYNEQFF. The DNA for the CDR3 is TGTGCCAGTAGTCCCGAGCGGGAGAGCTTGTACAATGAGCAGTTCTTC. The variable domain in full, with the rest retrieved from reference TRBV19 and TRBJ2-1, is DGGITQSPKYLFRKEGQNVTLSCEQNLNHDAMYWYRQDPGQGLRLIYYSQIVNDFQKGDIAEGYSVSREKKESFPLTVTSAQKNPTAFYLCASSPERESLYNEQFFGPGTRLTVL.

This chain connects TRBV7-9 to TRBJ2-5, with D possibly being TRBD1 or TRBD2 (5 bases each). Trimming shortened V by 2 bases and J by 2 bases, and 12 bases separated the two germline ends. This CDR3 region has 15 residues. Per germline, CDR1 SEHNR and CDR2 FQNEAQ (reference sequence). CDR3 in DNA: TGTGCCAGCAGCTTATGGGACGGCAGTCAAGAGACCCAGTACTTC. Its protein is CASSLWDGSQETQYF.

The chain employs TRBV6-5 and TRBJ1-5; weak D call: TRBD1 (5 bases). This CDR3 comprises 16 residues. With 0 bases removed from V and 4 bases from J, the gap between germline ends came to 13 bases. Germline V CDR1 and CDR2: MNHEY, SVGAGI. The CDR3 DNA is TGTGCCAGCAGTTACTCTCCGGTGGGGGAAAATCAGCCCCAGCATTTT. Residues: CASSYSPVGENQPQHF.

The J gene is TRBJ2-1, the V gene TRBV29-1, with TRBD2 as a possible D gene (6 bases). The CDR3 consists of 14 residues. The germline V and J ends were trimmed by 7 bases and 6 bases, with 19 bases remaining between them. Per the germline V gene, CDR1 is SQVTM and CDR2 is ANQGSEA. CDR3 nucleotide sequence: TGCAGCGCCCTGGGACTTAACCCTCTCAATGAGCAGTTCTTC. Protein product: CSALGLNPLNEQFF.

The J gene is TRBJ2-4, the V gene TRBV7-2, with D unresolved. V lost 5 bases and J lost 3, with 14 bases in between. Germline values: CDR1 SGHTA, CDR2 FQGNSA. This CDR3 has 15 residues. The CDR3 is CASSPEWVVKNIQYF. The DNA of the CDR3 is TGTGCCAGCAGCCCCGAGTGGGTCGTCAAAAACATTCAGTACTTC.

This clone was recorded once. This rearrangement joins TRBV2 to TRBJ2-1, with 12 bases fitting TRBD2. The CDR3 covers 16 residues. Per the germline V gene, CDR1 is SNHLY and CDR2 is FYNNEI. V was clipped by 6 bases and J by 13 bases; unmatched bases: 16. The CDR3 DNA follows: TGTGCCAGCAGGATATCTAGCGGGAGGGCCCTAACGTCTCAGTTCTTC. Encoded protein: CASRISSGRALTSQFF.

The V gene is TRBV4-1, the J gene TRBJ1-3; D is perhaps TRBD1 (6 bases). V lost 0 bases and J lost 2, with 11 bases in between. Germline V gene data show CDR1 as MGHRA and CDR2 as YSYEKL. The CDR3 extends over 16 amino acids. The CDR3 loop is CASSQEDRGPGNTIYF. The CDR3 DNA follows: TGCGCCAGCAGCCAAGAAGATCGGGGGCCTGGAAACACCATATATTTT.

This clone was detected many times. This chain uses TRBV5-1 with TRBJ2-5; D ambiguous. The CDR3 has 16 amino acids. Trimming pared 0 bases from V and 2 bases from J, leaving 14 bases between. From germline, CDR1 is SGHRS and CDR2 YFSETQ. CDR3 sequence reads: CASSLGRLTLQETQYF. Here the CDR3 DNA reads TGCGCCAGCAGCTTGGGGCGGTTAACCTTACAAGAGACCCAGTACTTC.

This clone was seen repeatedly, ten times or more. This sequence joins TRBV4-2 and TRBJ2-1; D is uncertain. This CDR3 spans 15 amino acids. CDR1 is LGHNA and CDR2 is YNFKEQ in the germline V gene. V lost 1 base and J 0 bases, leaving 7 bases between the germline ends. This chain's CDR3 is CASSQGWNSYNEQFF. The CDR3 nucleotides are TGTGCCAGCAGCCAAGGCTGGAACTCCTACAATGAGCAGTTCTTC.